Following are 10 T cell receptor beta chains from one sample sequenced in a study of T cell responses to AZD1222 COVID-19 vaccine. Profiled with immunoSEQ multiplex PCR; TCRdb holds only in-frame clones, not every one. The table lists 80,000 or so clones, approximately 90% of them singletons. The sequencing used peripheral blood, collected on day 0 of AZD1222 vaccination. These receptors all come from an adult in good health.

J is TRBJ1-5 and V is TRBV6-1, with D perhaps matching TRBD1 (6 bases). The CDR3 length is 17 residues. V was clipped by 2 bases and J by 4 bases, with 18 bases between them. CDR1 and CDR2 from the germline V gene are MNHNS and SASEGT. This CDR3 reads CASSEMVRGTPNQPQHF. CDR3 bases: TGTGCCAGCAGTGAAATGGTGAGGGGGACTCCTAATCAGCCCCAGCATTTT.

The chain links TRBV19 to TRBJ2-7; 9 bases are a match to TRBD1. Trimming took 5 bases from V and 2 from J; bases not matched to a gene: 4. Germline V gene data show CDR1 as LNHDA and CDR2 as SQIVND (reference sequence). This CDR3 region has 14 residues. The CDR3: CASSDRDRAYEQYF. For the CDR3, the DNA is TGTGCCAGTAGTGACCGGGACAGGGCCTACGAGCAGTACTTC.

The CDR3 DNA sequence: TGTGCCAGCAGCTCCCCGGGACTTCAGCAGTTCTTC. Translated, it gives CASSSPGLQQFF. The J gene is TRBJ2-1, the V gene TRBV7-2; the D gene is possibly TRBD2 (6 bases). The CDR3 covers 12 residues. Germline V gene data show CDR1 as SGHTA and CDR2 as FQGNSA. The V end was cut by 4 bases, the J end by 11 bases, with 12 bases between.

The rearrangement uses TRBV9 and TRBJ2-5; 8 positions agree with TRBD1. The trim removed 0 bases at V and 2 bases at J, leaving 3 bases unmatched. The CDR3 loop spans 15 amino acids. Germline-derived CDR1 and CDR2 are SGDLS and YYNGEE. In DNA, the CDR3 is TGTGCCAGCAGCGTAGGGGACAGGATTCAAGAGACCCAGTACTTC. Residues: CASSVGDRIQETQYF. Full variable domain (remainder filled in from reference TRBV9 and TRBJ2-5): DSGVTQTPKHLITATGQRVTLRCSPRSGDLSVYWYQQSLDQGLQFLIQYYNGEERAKGNILERFSAQQFPDLHSELNLSSLELGDSALYFCASSVGDRIQETQYFGPGTRLLVL.

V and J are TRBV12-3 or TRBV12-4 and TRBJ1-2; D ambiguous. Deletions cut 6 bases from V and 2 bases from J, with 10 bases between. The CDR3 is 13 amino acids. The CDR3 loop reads CASSSTTNYGYTF. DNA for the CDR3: TGTGCCAGCAGCTCGACAACCAACTATGGCTACACCTTC.

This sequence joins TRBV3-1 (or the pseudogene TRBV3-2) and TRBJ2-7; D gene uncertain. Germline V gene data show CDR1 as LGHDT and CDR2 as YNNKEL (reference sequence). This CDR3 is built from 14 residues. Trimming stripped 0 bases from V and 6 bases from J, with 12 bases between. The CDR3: CASSQDSTSGEQYF. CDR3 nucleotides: TGTGCCAGCAGCCAAGACTCTACCTCTGGCGAGCAGTACTTC.

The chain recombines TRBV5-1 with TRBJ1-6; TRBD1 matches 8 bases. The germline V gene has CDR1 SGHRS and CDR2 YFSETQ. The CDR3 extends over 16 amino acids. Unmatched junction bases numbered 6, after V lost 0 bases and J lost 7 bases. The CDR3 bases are TGCGCCAGCAGCTTGGGTTACGGACAGGGAAATTCACCCCTCCACTTT. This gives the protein CASSLGYGQGNSPLHF.

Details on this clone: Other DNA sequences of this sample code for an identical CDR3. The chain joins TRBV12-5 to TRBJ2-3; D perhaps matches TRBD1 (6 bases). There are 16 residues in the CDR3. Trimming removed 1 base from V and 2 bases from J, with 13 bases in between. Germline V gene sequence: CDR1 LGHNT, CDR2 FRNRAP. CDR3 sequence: CASGLGVGAPTDTQYF. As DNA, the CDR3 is TGTGCTAGTGGTTTGGGGGTGGGGGCCCCCACAGATACGCAGTATTTT.

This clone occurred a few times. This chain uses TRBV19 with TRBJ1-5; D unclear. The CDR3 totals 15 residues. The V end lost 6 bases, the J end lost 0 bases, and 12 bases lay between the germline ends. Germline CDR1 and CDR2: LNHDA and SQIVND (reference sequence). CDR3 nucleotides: TGTGCCAGTAGAAAAAGGACCGGTAGCAATCAGCCCCAGCATTTT. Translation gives CASRKRTGSNQPQHF.

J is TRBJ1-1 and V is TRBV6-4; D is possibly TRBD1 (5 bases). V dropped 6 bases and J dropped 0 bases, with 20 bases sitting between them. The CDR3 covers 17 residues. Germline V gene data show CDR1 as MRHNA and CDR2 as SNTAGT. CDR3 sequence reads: CASRQRQISGMNTEAFF. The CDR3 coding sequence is TGTGCCAGCAGACAGAGACAGATCAGCGGGATGAACACTGAAGCTTTCTTT.